This TCR beta chain was recovered during a study of blood T cells in healthy people across ages. Study at large: Through template switching, about one barcoded beta molecule was captured per two T cells, as measured in model experiments.

PCR was performed a second time for 7 to 11 cycles using a sample-barcoded 5' primer and a J-beta primer mix. One entry per CDR3 protein, called by TCRdb with MiXCR from the 5' RACE reads. The table records 800,000 or so distinct CDR3 sequences, less than 60% of them present only once. On this clonotype itself: No antigen is known for it.

Study-wide results and limits: More naive CD4+ cells and higher diversity marked long-lived donors relative to aged donors.

The germline V gene has CDR1 DFQATT and CDR2 SNEGSKA (reference sequence). This CDR3 is built from 18 residues. With V trimmed by 6 bases and J by 0 bases, 12 bases remained unmatched. The sample taken for sequencing was blood. The V call is TRBV20-1, the J call TRBJ2-6; 9 nucleotides line up with TRBD1. This clonotype originated in an elderly man in good health. Here the CDR3 reads CSATRWTGQGSGANVLTF. Here the CDR3 DNA reads TGCAGTGCGACCCGGTGGACGGGACAGGGCTCTGGGGCCAACGTCCTGACTTTC.